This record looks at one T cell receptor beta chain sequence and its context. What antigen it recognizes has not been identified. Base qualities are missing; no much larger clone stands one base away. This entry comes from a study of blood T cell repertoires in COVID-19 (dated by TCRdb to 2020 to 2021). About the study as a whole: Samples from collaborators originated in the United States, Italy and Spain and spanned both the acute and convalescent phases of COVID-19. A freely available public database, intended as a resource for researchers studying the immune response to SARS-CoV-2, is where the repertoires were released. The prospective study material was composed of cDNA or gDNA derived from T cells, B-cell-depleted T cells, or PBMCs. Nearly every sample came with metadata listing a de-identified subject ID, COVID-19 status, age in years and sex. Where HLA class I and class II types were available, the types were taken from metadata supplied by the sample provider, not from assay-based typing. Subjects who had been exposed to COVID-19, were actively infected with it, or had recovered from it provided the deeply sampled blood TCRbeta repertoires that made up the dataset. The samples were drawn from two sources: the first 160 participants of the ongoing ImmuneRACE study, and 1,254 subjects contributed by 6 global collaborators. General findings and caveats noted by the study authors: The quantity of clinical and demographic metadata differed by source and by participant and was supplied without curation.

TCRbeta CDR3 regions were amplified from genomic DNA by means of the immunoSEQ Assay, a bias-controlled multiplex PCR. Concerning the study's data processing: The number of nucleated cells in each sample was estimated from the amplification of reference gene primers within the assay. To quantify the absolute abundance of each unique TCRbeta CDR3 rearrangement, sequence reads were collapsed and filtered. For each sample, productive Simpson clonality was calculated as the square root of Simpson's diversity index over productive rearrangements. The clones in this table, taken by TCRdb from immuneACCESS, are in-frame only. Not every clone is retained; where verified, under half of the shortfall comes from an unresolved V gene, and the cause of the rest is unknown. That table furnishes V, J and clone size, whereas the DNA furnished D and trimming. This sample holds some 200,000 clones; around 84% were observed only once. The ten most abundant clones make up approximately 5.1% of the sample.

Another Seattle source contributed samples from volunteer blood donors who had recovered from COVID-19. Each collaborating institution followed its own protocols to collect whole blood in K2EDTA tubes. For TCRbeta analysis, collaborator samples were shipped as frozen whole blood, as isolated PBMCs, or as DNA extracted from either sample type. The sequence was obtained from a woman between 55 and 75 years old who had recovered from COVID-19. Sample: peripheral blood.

The CDR3 amino acid sequence is: CASSLAVEMNTEAFF. The sequence in DNA is TGTGCCAGCAGCTTGGCCGTGGAGATGAACACTGAAGCTTTCTTT. In this chain, TRBV5-4 is recombined with TRBJ1-1; no D gene can be assigned with confidence. V loses 0 bases of germline sequence and J loses 0 bases, and the interval between the two ends is 9 bases. From cysteine to phenylalanine, the CDR3 is 15 amino acids long. Only the CDR3 part of the read is kept: 45 bases, read in frame from the first base. Sequences SGHNT (CDR1) and YYREEE (CDR2) are obtained from the germline V gene (reference sequence).